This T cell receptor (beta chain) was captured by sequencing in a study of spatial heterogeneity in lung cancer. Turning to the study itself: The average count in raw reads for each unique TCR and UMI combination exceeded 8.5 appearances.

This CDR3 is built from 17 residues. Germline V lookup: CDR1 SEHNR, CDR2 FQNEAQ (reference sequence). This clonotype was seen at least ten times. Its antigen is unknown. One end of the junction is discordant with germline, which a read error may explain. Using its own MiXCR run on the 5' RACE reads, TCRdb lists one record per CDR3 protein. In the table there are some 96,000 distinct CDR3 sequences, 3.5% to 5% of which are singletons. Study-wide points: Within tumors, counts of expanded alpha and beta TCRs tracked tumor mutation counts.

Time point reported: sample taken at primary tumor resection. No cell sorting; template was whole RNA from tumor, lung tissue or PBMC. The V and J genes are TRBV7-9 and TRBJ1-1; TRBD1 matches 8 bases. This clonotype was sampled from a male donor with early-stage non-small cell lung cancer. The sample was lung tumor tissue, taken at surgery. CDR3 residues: CASSLAQGADLNTEAFF. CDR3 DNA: TGTGCCAGCAGCCTAGCCCAGGGGGCGGATCTGAACACTGAAGCTTTCTTT. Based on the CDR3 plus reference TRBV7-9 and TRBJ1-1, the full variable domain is DTGVSQNPRHKITKRGQNVTFRCDPISEHNRLYWYRQTLGQGPEFLTYFQNEAQLEKSRLLSDRFSAERPKGSFSTLEIQRTEQGDSAMYLCASSLAQGADLNTEAFFGQGTRLTVV.